This is a list of T cell receptor beta chains from one sample in a study of blood T cell repertoires in COVID-19. The method was immunoSEQ multiplex PCR; TCRdb's version includes in-frame clones alone and lacks a portion of them. Of about 260,000 clones detected, around 84% appear once; the ten largest clones hold roughly 4.9%. The sample comprised peripheral blood. The receptors were gathered from a woman aged 60-75 years with COVID-19, enrolled during active disease. Both conserved end residues are part of each CDR3. Fields, in order: V gene, D gene, J gene, clone size, CDR3 DNA, CDR3 protein. The D gene is left open where the match is weak. Some rows have no size entry. The others give once, few or many, or a class for an expanded clone.

>TRBV19|TRBD2|TRBJ2-7|.
TGTGCCAGTAGTACGTTTCTCTCGGGAGGGCCGGTGGAGCAGTACTTC
CASSTFLSGGPVEQYF
>TRBV10-3|TRBD1|TRBJ2-1|.
TGTGCCATCGGTGACTTCGGGACAGGGCTTAGGAATGAGCAGTTCTTC
CAIGDFGTGLRNEQFF
>TRBV5-1|TRBD1|TRBJ1-4|.
TGCGCCAGCAGCCTGGGACAGGGTGGGGAAAAACTGTTTTTT
CASSLGQGGEKLFF
>TRBV18|.|TRBJ1-6|few
TGTGCCAGCTCACCACAGCGGGGAAATTCACCCCTCCACTTT
CASSPQRGNSPLHF
>TRBV13|.|TRBJ1-2|.
TGTGCCAGCAGCCCTCGTGGACAGACCTATGGCTACACCTTC
CASSPRGQTYGYTF
>TRBV5-1|.|TRBJ2-1|.
TGCGCCAGCAGCTTGTCGGGGTTTTCCAATGAGCAGTTCTTC
CASSLSGFSNEQFF
>TRBV29-1|.|TRBJ1-1|.
TGCAGCGTTGAAGATCCAGTTTTTGAAGCTTTCTTT
CSVEDPVFEAFF
>TRBV5-5|TRBD1|TRBJ2-3|.
TGTGCCAGCAGTTCAATCCCCGGGACAGGGGGCCCCACAGATACGCAGTATTTT
CASSSIPGTGGPTDTQYF
>TRBV19|.|TRBJ1-5|.
TGTGCCAGTAGTATCGTGGCAGGGAATCAGCCCCAGCATTTT
CASSIVAGNQPQHF
>TRBV5-5|.|TRBJ1-1|.
TGTGCCAGCAACGCATTCCCGGGAAACACTGAAGCTTTCTTT
CASNAFPGNTEAFF
>TRBV30|TRBD1|TRBJ1-2|.
TGTGCCTGGAGACAGACAGGGGGTGACTATGGCTACACCTTC
CAWRQTGGDYGYTF
>TRBV7-8|.|TRBJ2-2|.
TGTGCCAGCAGCCCACAGTACCGGGAGCTGTTTTTT
CASSPQYRELFF